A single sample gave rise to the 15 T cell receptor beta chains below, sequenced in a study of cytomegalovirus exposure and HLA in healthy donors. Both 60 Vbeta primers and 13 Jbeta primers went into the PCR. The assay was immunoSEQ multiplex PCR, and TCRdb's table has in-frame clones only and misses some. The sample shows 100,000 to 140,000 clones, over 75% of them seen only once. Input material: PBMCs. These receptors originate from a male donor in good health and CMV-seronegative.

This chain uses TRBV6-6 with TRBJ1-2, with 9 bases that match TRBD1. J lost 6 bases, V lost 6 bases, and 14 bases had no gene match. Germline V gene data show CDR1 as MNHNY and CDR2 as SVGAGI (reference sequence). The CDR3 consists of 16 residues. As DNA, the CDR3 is TGTGCCAGCAGCCTCACCGGGACAGGGTCGTCCGATGGCTACACCTTC. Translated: CASSLTGTGSSDGYTF.

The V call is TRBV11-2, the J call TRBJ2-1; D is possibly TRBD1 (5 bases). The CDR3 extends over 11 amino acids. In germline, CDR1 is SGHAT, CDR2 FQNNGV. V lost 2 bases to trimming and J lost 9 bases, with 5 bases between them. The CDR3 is CASSLRGEQFF. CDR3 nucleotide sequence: TGTGCCAGCAGCTTAAGGGGTGAGCAGTTCTTC.

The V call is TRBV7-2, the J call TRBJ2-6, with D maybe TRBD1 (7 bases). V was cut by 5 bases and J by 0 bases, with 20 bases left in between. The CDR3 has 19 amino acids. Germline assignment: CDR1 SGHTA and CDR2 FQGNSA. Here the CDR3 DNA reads TGTGCCAGCAGCCCTCGGGGGACAGCCACTTACTCTGGGGCCAACGTCCTGACTTTC. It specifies CASSPRGTATYSGANVLTF.

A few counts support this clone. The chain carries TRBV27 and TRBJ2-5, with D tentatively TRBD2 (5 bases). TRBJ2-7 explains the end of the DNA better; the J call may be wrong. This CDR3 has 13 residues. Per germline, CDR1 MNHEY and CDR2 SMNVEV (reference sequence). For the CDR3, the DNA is TGTGCCAGCAGTCCCATGCGGGTTAACGAGCAGTACTTC. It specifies CASSPMRVNEQYF.

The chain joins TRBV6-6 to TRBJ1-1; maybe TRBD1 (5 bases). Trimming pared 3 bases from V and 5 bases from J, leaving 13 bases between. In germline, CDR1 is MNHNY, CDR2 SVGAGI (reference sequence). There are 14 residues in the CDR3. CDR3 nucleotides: TGTGCCAGCAGTTATCAGGGATCCTTGACTGAAGCTTTCTTT. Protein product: CASSYQGSLTEAFF.

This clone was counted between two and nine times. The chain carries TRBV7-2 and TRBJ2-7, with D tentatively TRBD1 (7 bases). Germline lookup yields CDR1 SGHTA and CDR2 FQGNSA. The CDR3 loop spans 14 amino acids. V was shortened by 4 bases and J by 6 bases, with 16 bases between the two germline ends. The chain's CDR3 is CASSSRGADGEQYF. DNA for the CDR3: TGTGCCAGCAGCTCCAGGGGGGCCGATGGCGAGCAGTACTTC.

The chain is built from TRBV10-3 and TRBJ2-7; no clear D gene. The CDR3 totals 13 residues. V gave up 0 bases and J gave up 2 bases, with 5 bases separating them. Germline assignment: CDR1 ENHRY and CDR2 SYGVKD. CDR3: CAISESGAYEQYF. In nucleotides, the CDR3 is TGTGCCATCAGTGAGTCTGGAGCCTACGAGCAGTACTTC.

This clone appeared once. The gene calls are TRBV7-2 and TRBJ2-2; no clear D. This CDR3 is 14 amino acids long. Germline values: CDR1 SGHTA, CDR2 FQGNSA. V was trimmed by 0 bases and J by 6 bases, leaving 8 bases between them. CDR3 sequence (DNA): TGTGCCAGCAGCTTAGCGTCCCGGTCCGGGGAGCTGTTTTTT. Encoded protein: CASSLASRSGELFF.

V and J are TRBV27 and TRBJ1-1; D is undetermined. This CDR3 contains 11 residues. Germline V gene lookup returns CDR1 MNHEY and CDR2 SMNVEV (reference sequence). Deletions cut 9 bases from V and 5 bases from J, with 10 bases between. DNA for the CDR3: TGTGCCAGTTTTCGAACTACTGAAGCTTTCTTT. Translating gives CASFRTTEAFF.

CDR3 DNA: TGTGCCAGCAGTCAGCGGGAGGAGTCCAAAAACATTCAGTACTTC. Amino acid sequence: CASSQREESKNIQYF. V and J are TRBV27 and TRBJ2-4; 9 bases line up with TRBD2. Germline V gives CDR1 MNHEY, CDR2 SMNVEV (reference sequence). Trimming at V came to 5 bases and at J to 2 bases, leaving 4 bases not matched to a gene. This CDR3 is 15 amino acids long.

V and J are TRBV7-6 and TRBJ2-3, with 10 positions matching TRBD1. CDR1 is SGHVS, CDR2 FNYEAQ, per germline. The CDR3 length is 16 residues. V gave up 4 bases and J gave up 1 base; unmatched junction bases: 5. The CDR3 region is CASSSRGTGGTDTQYF. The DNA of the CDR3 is TGTGCCAGCAGCTCCCGCGGGACAGGGGGCACAGATACGCAGTATTTT. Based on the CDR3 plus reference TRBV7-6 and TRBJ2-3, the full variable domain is GAGVSQSPRYKVTKRGQDVALRCDPISGHVSLYWYRQALGQGPEFLTYFNYEAQQDKSGLPNDRFSAERPEGSISTLTIQRTEQRDSAMYRCASSSRGTGGTDTQYFGPGTRLTVL.

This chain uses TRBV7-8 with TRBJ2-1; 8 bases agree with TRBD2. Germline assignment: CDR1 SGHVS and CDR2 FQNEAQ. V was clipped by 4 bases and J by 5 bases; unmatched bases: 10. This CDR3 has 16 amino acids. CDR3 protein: CASSSPAGVPHNEQFF. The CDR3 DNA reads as TGTGCCAGCAGCTCACCAGCGGGAGTCCCCCACAATGAGCAGTTCTTC. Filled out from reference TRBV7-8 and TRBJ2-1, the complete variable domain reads GAGVSQSPRYKVAKRGQDVALRCDPISGHVSLFWYQQALGQGPEFLTYFQNEAQLDKSGLPSDRFFAERPEGSVSTLKIQRTQQEDSAVYLCASSSPAGVPHNEQFFGPGTRLTVL.

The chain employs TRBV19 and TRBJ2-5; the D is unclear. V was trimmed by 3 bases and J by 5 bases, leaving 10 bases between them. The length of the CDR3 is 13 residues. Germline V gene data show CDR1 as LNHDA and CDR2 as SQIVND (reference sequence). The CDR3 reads CASSISPRETQYF. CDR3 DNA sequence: TGTGCCAGTAGTATTAGCCCGCGCGAGACCCAGTACTTC.

As DNA, the CDR3 is TGCGCCAGCAGCTTGGGAAACGGGAACAATGAGCAGTTCTTC. This gives the protein CASSLGNGNNEQFF. J is TRBJ2-1 and V is TRBV5-1, with TRBD2 as a possible D gene (5 bases). The V gene's germline CDR1 is SGHRS and CDR2 YFSETQ. The ends were cut back, 0 bases at V and 5 bases at J, with 9 bases in the middle. CDR3 size: 14 residues.

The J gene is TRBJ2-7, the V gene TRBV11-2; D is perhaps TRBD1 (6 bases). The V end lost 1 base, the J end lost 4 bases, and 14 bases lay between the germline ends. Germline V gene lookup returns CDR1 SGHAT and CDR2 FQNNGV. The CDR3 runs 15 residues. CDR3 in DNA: TGTGCCAGCAGCTTAGGCCGGGGACAATTGTACGAGCAGTACTTC. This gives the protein CASSLGRGQLYEQYF.